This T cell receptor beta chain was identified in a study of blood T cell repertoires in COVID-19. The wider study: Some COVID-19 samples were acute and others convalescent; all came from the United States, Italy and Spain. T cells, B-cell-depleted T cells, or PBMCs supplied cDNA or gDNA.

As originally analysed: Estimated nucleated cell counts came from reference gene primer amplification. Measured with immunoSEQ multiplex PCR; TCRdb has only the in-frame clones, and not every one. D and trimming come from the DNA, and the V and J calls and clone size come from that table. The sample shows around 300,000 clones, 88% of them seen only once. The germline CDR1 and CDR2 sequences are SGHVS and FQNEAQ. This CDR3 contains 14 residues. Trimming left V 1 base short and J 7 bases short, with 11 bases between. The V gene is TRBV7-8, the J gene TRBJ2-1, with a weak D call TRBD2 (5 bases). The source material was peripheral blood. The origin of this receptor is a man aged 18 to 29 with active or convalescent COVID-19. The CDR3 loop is CASSLVFKRNEQFF. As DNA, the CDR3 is TGTGCCAGCAGCTTAGTTTTCAAGCGGAATGAGCAGTTCTTC.